The rows below give T cell receptor beta chains drawn from one sample of a study of blood T cell repertoires in COVID-19. Profiled with immunoSEQ multiplex PCR; TCRdb holds only in-frame clones, not every one. Among under 200,000 clones listed, 75% to 90% were seen once. The specimen was PBMCs or T cells enriched from blood (not recorded which). All receptors come from a woman aged 55-75 years who had recovered from COVID-19. Each CDR3 is given with its conserved first and last residue. D genes are given only for firm matches. Rows give clone size only sometimes, using once, few, many, or a class for an expanded clone.

cdr3_nt,cdr3_aa,cdr3_length,clone_size,v_call,d_call,j_call
TGCAGCGTCAAGGGGGGGGTCAACAATGAGCAGTTCTTC,CSVKGGVNNEQFF,13,-,TRBV29-1,-,TRBJ2-1
TGTGCCAGCAGCGAGGACATTTTACCCCTCCACTTT,CASSEDILPLHF,12,-,TRBV6-5,-,TRBJ1-6
TGCGCCAGCAGTGAGTCGTCGACAGGGTCCAATGAGCAGTTCTTC,CASSESSTGSNEQFF,15,-,TRBV10-1,TRBD1,TRBJ2-1
TGTGCCAGCCAAGGGAGCTCTGGAAACACCATATATTTT,CASQGSSGNTIYF,13,-,TRBV18,-,TRBJ1-3
TGTGCCAGCAGTTATTCGGGACAGGTTAATGAAAAACTGTTTTTT,CASSYSGQVNEKLFF,15,once,TRBV6-5,TRBD1,TRBJ1-4
TGTGCCAGCAGCCAAACCGGGACAGGGCTAACTCTCTATGGCTACACCTTC,CASSQTGTGLTLYGYTF,17,-,TRBV4-2,TRBD1,TRBJ1-2
TGTGCCAGCTCACCGCCACAGAAAAATTCACCCCTCCACTTT,CASSPPQKNSPLHF,14,-,TRBV18,-,TRBJ1-6
TGTGCCAGCTCACCAACAGGGGGCCCAGCCAAAAACATTCAGTACTTC,CASSPTGGPAKNIQYF,16,-,TRBV18,TRBD1,TRBJ2-4
TGTGCCAGCAGTCCCCTCACAGGGGCTAACTATGGCTACACCTTC,CASSPLTGANYGYTF,15,-,TRBV2,TRBD1,TRBJ1-2
TGTGCCAGCAGCCAAGGGACAGGCCAATCACCCCTCCACTTT,CASSQGTGQSPLHF,14,-,TRBV3-1/TRBV3-2,TRBD1,TRBJ1-6
TGTGCCAGCAGGCTGGAACAGTTACTTACAGATACGCAGTATTTT,CASRLEQLLTDTQYF,15,-,TRBV6-5,-,TRBJ2-3
TGTGCCAGCAGTTTCGAACGGAGGCAGCCCCAGCATTTT,CASSFERRQPQHF,13,-,TRBV6-6,-,TRBJ1-5
TGTGCCACCAGTGATCCCCTGGGCGGGGGGGATCAAGTGTATACGCAGTATTTT,CATSDPLGGGDQVYTQYF,18,-,TRBV24-1,TRBD2,TRBJ2-3
TGTGCCAGAAGCTTAGGGAGTAGGTTGACAGGGTATATCGACTATGGCTACACCTTC,CARSLGSRLTGYIDYGYTF,19,-,TRBV7-5,-,TRBJ1-2
TGCAGCGTCTCATCTGGGCAGGCCCAAATCGATGAGCAGTTCTTC,CSVSSGQAQIDEQFF,15,-,TRBV29-1,-,TRBJ2-1
TGTGCCAGCAGAACCCAGGGATTTAGGTCACCCCTCCACTTT,CASRTQGFRSPLHF,14,few,TRBV27,-,TRBJ1-6
TGTGCCAGCTTGGCGGGGGGGCTCAGAGATACGCAGTATTTT,CASLAGGLRDTQYF,14,-,TRBV5-8,TRBD2,TRBJ2-3
TGTGCCAGCTCACTAGAGGAGGGTCAGCCCCAGCATTTT,CASSLEEGQPQHF,13,few,TRBV18,-,TRBJ1-5
TGTGCCAGCAGTCCAACGAACACCGGGGAGCTGTTTTTT,CASSPTNTGELFF,13,once,TRBV27,-,TRBJ2-2
TGTGCCAGCAGCGTAGCGGAGGGTAAGGCTGAAGCTTTCTTT,CASSVAEGKAEAFF,14,-,TRBV9,-,TRBJ1-1
TGCGCCAGCAGCCAAGAGTTTAACACCTACGAGCAGTACTTC,CASSQEFNTYEQYF,14,few,TRBV4-1,-,TRBJ2-7
TGTGCCACCAGCAGCCCGGGACAGGGATTAGGTGGCTACACCTTC,CATSSPGQGLGGYTF,15,-,TRBV15,TRBD1,TRBJ1-2
TGTGCCAGCAGTTTATATCAGGGCGCTCAAGAGACCCAGTACTTC,CASSLYQGAQETQYF,15,-,TRBV27,-,TRBJ2-5
TGTGCCAGCTCACCATCGGCTGGGGCCAACGTCCTGACTTTC,CASSPSAGANVLTF,14,-,TRBV18,-,TRBJ2-6
TGTGCCAGCAGCTGGATGGGGACAGGGACCAGCACTGAAGCTTTCTTT,CASSWMGTGTSTEAFF,16,-,TRBV7-8,TRBD1,TRBJ1-1
TGTGCCAGCAGTGAAGGGCCTTACACTGAAGCTTTCTTT,CASSEGPYTEAFF,13,-,TRBV2,-,TRBJ1-1
TGTGCCAGCAGTTACTCGGGAGGAGGCACTGAAGCTTTCTTT,CASSYSGGGTEAFF,14,-,TRBV6-6,-,TRBJ1-1
TGCGCCAGCAGTCAAACCCCCCGGGCCGGGGGACCCTACAATGAGCAGTTCTTC,CASSQTPRAGGPYNEQFF,18,-,TRBV23-1,-,TRBJ2-1
TGTGCCAGTAGGAACAACAGGGTTGGCTACACCTTC,CASRNNRVGYTF,12,-,TRBV19,-,TRBJ1-2
TGCGCCAGCAGCTTACAGGGGCTCGAGTATGGCTACACCTTC,CASSLQGLEYGYTF,14,-,TRBV5-1,TRBD1,TRBJ1-2
TGTGCCAGCAGCCCCGGGACAGGCTCCTACGAGCAGTACTTC,CASSPGTGSYEQYF,14,-,TRBV5-8,TRBD1,TRBJ2-7
TGTGCCAGCAGCTTCTCTAGCGGGGGGGAGACCCAGTACTTC,CASSFSSGGETQYF,14,once,TRBV7-2,TRBD2,TRBJ2-5
TGTGCCAGCAGTTACTCGACGCTAGACGAGCAGTACTTC,CASSYSTLDEQYF,13,-,TRBV6-5,-,TRBJ2-7
TGCGCCAGCAGCTCGGGACAGGCCGTTTGGTCCTACGAGCAGTACTTC,CASSSGQAVWSYEQYF,16,-,TRBV5-1,TRBD1,TRBJ2-7
TGTGCCAGCAGCTTGGCCCGGACAGGTTGGAACACTGAAGCTTTCTTT,CASSLARTGWNTEAFF,16,-,TRBV5-6,TRBD1,TRBJ1-1
TGTGCCAGCAGCGGGACAGGGAGGATTGAAGCTTTCTTT,CASSGTGRIEAFF,13,-,TRBV27,TRBD1,TRBJ1-1
TGTGCCAGTAGCCCTTCGAGCTCCTACAATGAGCAGTTCTTC,CASSPSSSYNEQFF,14,-,TRBV19,-,TRBJ2-1
TGCGCCAGCAGCTTTCTTGGAGAAGCCTACGAGCAGTACTTC,CASSFLGEAYEQYF,14,-,TRBV5-1,-,TRBJ2-7
TGTGCCAGCAGTGTCGGGACAGGGGGCCATAATTCACCCCTCCACTTT,CASSVGTGGHNSPLHF,16,-,TRBV6-1,TRBD1,TRBJ1-6
TGTGCCAGCAGCCCTGGACAGGGGGCGACAGATACGCAGTATTTT,CASSPGQGATDTQYF,15,-,TRBV3-1/TRBV3-2,TRBD1,TRBJ2-3
TGTGCCAGCAGCGGGCGACAGGGACTTGAAGCTTTCTTT,CASSGRQGLEAFF,13,-,TRBV7-6,TRBD1,TRBJ1-1